These 21 T cell receptor beta chains were all obtained from the same sample, sequenced in a study of blood T cell repertoires in COVID-19. Sequencing used immunoSEQ multiplex PCR; TCRdb keeps in-frame clones, though not all of them. The sample records some 520,000 clones, approximately 92% being singletons. The material sequenced was peripheral blood. Receptors were obtained from a man younger than 35 with COVID-19, enrolled during active disease.

This chain joins TRBV27 and TRBJ2-7; TRBD2 matches at 7 bases. Germline loops: CDR1 MNHEY, CDR2 SMNVEV (reference sequence). The CDR3 has 14 amino acids. The trim removed 5 bases at V and 4 bases at J, leaving 8 bases unmatched. The CDR3 here is CASSPGRGGYEQYF. The CDR3 DNA is TGTGCCAGCAGTCCGGGGAGGGGCGGGTACGAGCAGTACTTC.

This clone was detected only once. The chain employs TRBV30 and TRBJ1-1; D not certain. The V gene's germline CDR1 is GTSNPN and CDR2 SVGIG (reference sequence). Trimming took off 4 bases at V and 1 base at J, with 7 bases between the two ends. The CDR3 length is 12 residues. The CDR3 region is CAWMFGNTEAFF. The DNA for the CDR3 is TGTGCCTGGATGTTCGGGAACACTGAAGCTTTCTTT.

This chain connects TRBV24-1 to TRBJ2-7, with 7 nucleotides matching TRBD2. Germline CDR1 KGHDR, CDR2 SFDVKD. The junction had 9 bases not matched to a gene; V was cut back by 0 bases and J by 2 bases. This CDR3 comprises 17 residues. CDR3 DNA: TGTGCCACCAGTGATTTGGTGCGGGGGACTTTACCCTACGAGCAGTACTTC. Translating gives CATSDLVRGTLPYEQYF.

This chain joins TRBV4-1 and TRBJ2-7, with 7 bases matching TRBD1. This CDR3 has 14 residues. V shed 1 base, J shed 2 bases, and the junction held 2 bases outside the gene matches. Per germline, CDR1 MGHRA and CDR2 YSYEKL. CDR3 nucleotide sequence: TGCGCCAGCAGCCAAGTTCAGGGGGCCTACGAGCAGTACTTC. It encodes CASSQVQGAYEQYF.

The chain carries TRBV6-6 and TRBJ2-7; no clear D. The ends were cut back, 4 bases at V and 2 bases at J, with 18 bases in the middle. Per the germline V gene, CDR1 is MNHNY and CDR2 is SVGAGI (reference sequence). The CDR3 is made up of 16 amino acids. CDR3 sequence (DNA): TGTGCCAGCAGTTCCGACACGAAGTTTATCACCTACGAGCAGTACTTC. It specifies CASSSDTKFITYEQYF.

V gene TRBV6-6 combines with J gene TRBJ2-5, with D perhaps matching TRBD1 (7 bases). Germline assignment: CDR1 MNHNY and CDR2 SVGAGI (reference sequence). The CDR3 totals 12 residues. Trimming took 6 bases from V and 4 from J, leaving 9 bases between them. CDR3 nucleotide sequence: TGTGCCAGCAGGCGGGACAGAGAGACCCAGTACTTC. It translates to CASRRDRETQYF.

Turning to this clone: Other nucleotide sequences in the sample specify the same CDR3. The chain carries TRBV7-9 and TRBJ2-7; 8 bases line up with TRBD1. Germline CDR1 is SEHNR and CDR2 is FQNEAQ (reference sequence). The CDR3 is made up of 13 amino acids. Losses at the gene ends were 4 bases for V and 3 bases for J; bases not matched to a gene: 2. This chain's CDR3 is CASSSGTGYEQYF. The CDR3 nucleotides read TGTGCCAGCAGCTCCGGGACAGGCTACGAGCAGTACTTC.

The CDR3 region is CATSDRTGIFETQYF. CDR3 sequence (DNA): TGTGCCACCAGTGATCGGACAGGGATCTTTGAGACCCAGTACTTC. The chain employs TRBV24-1 and TRBJ2-5; 8 bases agree with TRBD1. The CDR3 covers 15 residues. Looked up from germline, CDR1 is KGHDR and CDR2 is SFDVKD. The V segment lost 3 bases and the J segment 5 bases; nucleotides outside the gene matches: 7.

This chain joins TRBV25-1 and TRBJ2-5, with 10 nucleotides matching TRBD1. V lost 5 bases and J lost 5; bases outside the gene matches: 5. Germline V CDR1 and CDR2: MGHDK, SYGVNS. CDR3 length: 14 residues. The CDR3 bases are TGTGCCAGCAGTCCGACAGGGGGCGTGGAGACCCAGTACTTC. It translates to CASSPTGGVETQYF.

V gene TRBV2 combines with J gene TRBJ2-2; TRBD2 is a possible D gene (6 bases). V was cut by 5 bases and J by 4 bases, with 20 bases left in between. This CDR3 region has 17 residues. Germline CDR1 reads SNHLY; CDR2 reads FYNNEI. This chain's CDR3 is CASSYEPIGTRTGELFF. The CDR3 DNA reads as TGTGCCAGCAGTTATGAGCCTATCGGGACTCGCACCGGGGAGCTGTTTTTT. Filled out from reference TRBV2 and TRBJ2-2, the complete variable domain reads EPEVTQTPSHQVTQMGQEVILRCVPISNHLYFYWYRQILGQKVEFLVSFYNNEISEKSEIFDDQFSVERPDGSNFTLKIRSTKLEDSAMYFCASSYEPIGTRTGELFFGEGSRLTVL.

The chain employs TRBV12-3 or TRBV12-4 and TRBJ1-1; 7 bases line up with TRBD1. Trimming took 6 bases from V and 5 from J; bases not matched to a gene: 6. This CDR3 is 13 amino acids long. CDR3 sequence: CASSWDSRTEAFF. CDR3 sequence (DNA): TGTGCCAGCAGCTGGGACAGTCGGACTGAAGCTTTCTTT.

This chain uses TRBV3-1 (or the pseudogene TRBV3-2) with TRBJ2-3; perhaps TRBD2 as D (5 bases). Trimming pared 4 bases from V and 5 bases from J, leaving 13 bases between. CDR3 length: 14 residues. Germline lookup yields CDR1 LGHDT and CDR2 YNNKEL (reference sequence). In DNA, the CDR3 is TGTGCCAGCAGCCGAACTAGGGAATTAGATACGCAGTATTTT. Translated, it gives CASSRTRELDTQYF.

This clone was recorded many times. Other nucleotide sequences from this sample produce the same CDR3. The rearrangement joins TRBV24-1 to TRBJ1-1, with TRBD1 identical over 8 bases. The CDR3 consists of 14 residues. In germline, CDR1 is KGHDR, CDR2 SFDVKD. V dropped 3 bases and J dropped 1; count of bases not matched to a gene: 0. The CDR3 coding sequence is TGTGCCACCAGTGATGGGACAGGGAACACTGAAGCTTTCTTT. Residues: CATSDGTGNTEAFF.

This rearrangement joins TRBV5-1 to TRBJ2-7, with TRBD1 as a possible D gene (6 bases). The CDR3 runs 17 residues. The germline V and J ends were trimmed by 0 bases and 7 bases, with 23 bases remaining between them. Germline CDR1 reads SGHRS; CDR2 reads YFSETQ. The CDR3 coding sequence is TGCGCCAGCAGCTTGGAGGGTCCGACCAAAGGGGGAGAAGAGCAGTACTTC. Protein: CASSLEGPTKGGEEQYF.

The J gene is TRBJ2-7, the V gene TRBV7-9; no definite D call. The CDR3 is 14 amino acids. Germline lookup yields CDR1 SEHNR and CDR2 FQNEAQ (reference sequence). Between the trimmed V and J ends, which lost 1 base and 2 bases, there was a span of 9 bases. The CDR3 here is CASSLGPRTYEQYF. The CDR3 DNA is TGTGCCAGCAGCTTAGGTCCTAGGACCTACGAGCAGTACTTC.

V and J are TRBV2 and TRBJ1-2; 7 bases agree with TRBD1. CDR1 is SNHLY, CDR2 FYNNEI, per germline. This CDR3 comprises 15 residues. J was trimmed by 2 bases and V by 0 bases; bases with no gene match: 3. The CDR3 protein is CASSEASGGNYGYTF. For the CDR3, the DNA is TGTGCCAGCAGTGAAGCATCAGGGGGGAACTATGGCTACACCTTC.

A few counts support this clone. The chain recombines TRBV7-9 with TRBJ1-2; TRBD1 aligns across 7 bases. V trimming: 4 bases; J trimming: 6 bases; junction bases outside the gene matches: 2. CDR1 and CDR2 from the germline V gene are SEHNR and FQNEAQ (reference sequence). This CDR3 spans 12 amino acids. The CDR3 spells CASSSTGNGYTF. The CDR3 DNA is TGTGCCAGCAGCTCGACAGGGAATGGCTACACCTTC.

The genes are TRBV4-1 and TRBJ2-7, with 7 bases aligning to TRBD1. V shed 4 bases and J 2 bases; nucleotides not matched to a gene: 8. Germline values: CDR1 MGHRA, CDR2 YSYEKL. The CDR3 loop spans 15 amino acids. This chain's CDR3 is CASSRSIQGAYEQYF. The CDR3 DNA follows: TGCGCCAGCAGCCGATCGATTCAGGGGGCCTACGAGCAGTACTTC.

The chain carries TRBV11-1 and TRBJ2-4; 12 nucleotides align to TRBD2. The CDR3 extends over 16 amino acids. The junction had 8 bases not matched to a gene; V was cut back by 3 bases and J by 8 bases. In germline, CDR1 is SGHAT, CDR2 FQDESV (reference sequence). The CDR3 here is CASSLMGLAGPHIQYF. DNA of the CDR3: TGTGCCAGCAGCTTGATGGGACTAGCGGGCCCGCACATTCAGTACTTC. The entire variable domain, with the rest obtained from reference TRBV11-1 and TRBJ2-4, is as follows: EAEVAQSPRYKITEKSQAVAFWCDPISGHATLYWYRQILGQGPELLVQFQDESVVDDSQLPKDRFSAERLKGVDSTLKIQPAELGDSAMYLCASSLMGLAGPHIQYFGAGTRLSVL.

The chain joins TRBV5-4 to TRBJ2-7; possibly TRBD1 for D (6 bases). The CDR3 contains 13 residues. V gave up 2 bases and J gave up 7 bases, with 13 bases separating them. Germline lookup yields CDR1 SGHNT and CDR2 YYREEE (reference sequence). Here the CDR3 reads CASSFEQGREQYF. DNA of the CDR3: TGTGCCAGCAGCTTTGAGCAGGGGCGGGAGCAGTACTTC. Drawing the rest from reference TRBV5-4 and TRBJ2-7, the complete variable domain is ETGVTQSPTHLIKTRGQQVTLRCSSQSGHNTVSWYQQALGQGPQFIFQYYREEENGRGNFPPRFSGLQFPNYSSELNVNALELDDSALYLCASSFEQGREQYFGPGTRLTVT.

The chain is built from TRBV6-4 and TRBJ2-1; 11 bases map to TRBD2. CDR3 length: 15 residues. V gave up 5 bases and J gave up 7 bases; unmatched junction bases: 7. CDR1 and CDR2 from the germline V gene are MRHNA and SNTAGT. CDR3 DNA sequence: TGTGCCAGCAGTCAACTAGCGGGAGAACTAAATGAGCAGTTCTTC. It encodes CASSQLAGELNEQFF.